Listed below are T cell receptor beta chains from one sample, sequenced in a study of shared T cell receptors in the human thymus. Measured with immunoSEQ multiplex PCR; TCRdb has only the in-frame clones, and not every one. Found here are about 710,000 clones, over 75% of them singletons; the top ten hold more than 0.009%. The same specimen was also included in a second study, on human thymus T cells.

Sequencing used thymocytes. The receptors here all came from a boy under three years old with a congenital heart defect. Each CDR3 is given with its conserved first and last residue. Fields, in order: clone size, V gene, J gene, CDR3 protein. Clone size is shown for a subset of rows, as once, few, many or a class of expanded clone.

abundance: .; v_gene: TRBV7-2; j_gene: TRBJ1-2; CDR3aa: CASSPKTTNYGYTF
abundance: few; v_gene: TRBV10-2; j_gene: TRBJ2-7; CDR3aa: CASSESDRVHEQYF
abundance: .; v_gene: TRBV11-2; j_gene: TRBJ2-1; CDR3aa: CASSLLRGVPSLTYNEQFF
abundance: .; v_gene: TRBV11-3; j_gene: TRBJ2-1; CDR3aa: CASSTDPGGSTFF
abundance: .; v_gene: TRBV4-3; j_gene: TRBJ1-6; CDR3aa: CASSQRRSGQGHSPLHF
abundance: .; v_gene: TRBV10-3; j_gene: TRBJ1-2; CDR3aa: CAISESRDTTYGYTF
abundance: .; v_gene: TRBV28; j_gene: TRBJ2-2; CDR3aa: CASSPGLAGGPAGELFF
abundance: .; v_gene: TRBV9; j_gene: TRBJ1-2; CDR3aa: CASSVGDRGQDGYTF
abundance: once; v_gene: TRBV19; j_gene: TRBJ1-2; CDR3aa: CASSTILGASNYGYTF
abundance: .; v_gene: TRBV2; j_gene: TRBJ1-1; CDR3aa: CASRGQIENTEAFF
abundance: .; v_gene: TRBV12-5; j_gene: TRBJ2-2; CDR3aa: CASGPPRSGSTGELFF
abundance: .; v_gene: TRBV5-5; j_gene: TRBJ1-1; CDR3aa: CASSLITGEGRTEAFF
abundance: .; v_gene: TRBV10-3; j_gene: TRBJ2-1; CDR3aa: CAISDRALAARRPYNEQFF
abundance: once; v_gene: TRBV13; j_gene: TRBJ2-1; CDR3aa: CASSLEGQGNYNEQFF
abundance: .; v_gene: TRBV6-1; j_gene: TRBJ1-5; CDR3aa: CASSEWRRYQPQHF
abundance: .; v_gene: TRBV5-1; j_gene: TRBJ2-2; CDR3aa: CASSLLGTSGPLALTGELFF
abundance: .; v_gene: TRBV9; j_gene: TRBJ2-1; CDR3aa: CASSVQAGEVNEQFF
abundance: .; v_gene: TRBV19; j_gene: TRBJ2-1; CDR3aa: CASSQARVVYNEQFF
abundance: .; v_gene: TRBV6-6; j_gene: TRBJ1-5; CDR3aa: CASSYLPLASQPQHF
abundance: .; v_gene: TRBV28; j_gene: TRBJ2-6; CDR3aa: CASSFPDRAWDRATGANVLTF
abundance: .; v_gene: TRBV11-2; j_gene: TRBJ2-7; CDR3aa: CASSLEGPPGDYEQYF
abundance: .; v_gene: TRBV4-1; j_gene: TRBJ1-4; CDR3aa: CASSQDRQGGKLFF
abundance: .; v_gene: TRBV28; j_gene: TRBJ2-1; CDR3aa: CASSLSSWRLDNEQFF
abundance: .; v_gene: TRBV23-1; j_gene: TRBJ1-1; CDR3aa: CASKQQGCTEAFF
abundance: .; v_gene: TRBV19; j_gene: TRBJ2-3; CDR3aa: CASSPGRAGLVDTQYF
abundance: once; v_gene: TRBV27; j_gene: TRBJ2-5; CDR3aa: CASRAAGGIQETQYF
abundance: .; v_gene: TRBV29-1; j_gene: TRBJ2-7; CDR3aa: CSVAGQGEACEQYF
abundance: .; v_gene: TRBV5-4; j_gene: TRBJ1-2; CDR3aa: CASSYISGQGGYTF
abundance: .; v_gene: TRBV28; j_gene: TRBJ1-5; CDR3aa: CASRKRGGTGSNQPQHF
abundance: .; v_gene: TRBV5-1; j_gene: TRBJ1-1; CDR3aa: CASSPGQGGNTEAFF
abundance: .; v_gene: TRBV5-1; j_gene: TRBJ2-7; CDR3aa: CASSLGPERYEQYF
abundance: .; v_gene: TRBV7-2; j_gene: TRBJ1-6; CDR3aa: CASSLEWTANNSPLHF
abundance: .; v_gene: TRBV25-1; j_gene: TRBJ2-2; CDR3aa: CASSELGSGRGVGELFF
abundance: few; v_gene: TRBV5-1; j_gene: TRBJ2-1; CDR3aa: CATREGHFLAGVDNEQFF
abundance: .; v_gene: TRBV5-4; j_gene: TRBJ2-5; CDR3aa: CASSSSKETAPYQETQYF
abundance: .; v_gene: TRBV5-6; j_gene: TRBJ1-3; CDR3aa: CASSRTGTSGNTIYF
abundance: .; v_gene: TRBV10-3; j_gene: TRBJ2-3; CDR3aa: CATLAGGGTQYF
abundance: .; v_gene: TRBV5-1; j_gene: TRBJ2-3; CDR3aa: CASSLGLSTDTQYF
abundance: .; v_gene: TRBV7-8; j_gene: TRBJ1-1; CDR3aa: CASSFPGQGPPGAEAFF